Below, 13 T cell receptor beta chains from the same sample are listed, as sequenced in a study of cytomegalovirus exposure and HLA in healthy donors. Primers for the PCR totalled 60 Vbeta and 13 Jbeta. Sequencing used immunoSEQ multiplex PCR; TCRdb keeps in-frame clones, though not all of them. The sample contains approximately 110,000 clones, under 70% of which appear only once. Sequences were obtained from PBMCs. These receptors were taken from a man younger than 35 in good health and CMV-seropositive.

V usage is TRBV7-9 and J usage is TRBJ1-1; 7 nucleotides line up with TRBD1. Germline CDR1 reads SEHNR; CDR2 reads FQNEAQ (reference sequence). The CDR3 is 14 residues long. The V gene end was trimmed by 2 bases and the J gene end by 5 bases; junction bases not matched to a gene: 5. For the CDR3, the DNA is TGTGCCAGCAGCTTAAACCAGGGGGTTACTGAAGCTTTCTTT. Translated, it gives CASSLNQGVTEAFF.

This chain uses TRBV28 with TRBJ1-1; D not certain. CDR1 and CDR2 from the germline V gene are MDHEN and SYDVKM. Trimming removed 4 bases from V and 3 bases from J, with 12 bases in between. The CDR3 has 14 amino acids. The CDR3 DNA sequence: TGTGCCAGCAGTTCCCCGGGAGTATACACTGAAGCTTTCTTT. Translation gives CASSSPGVYTEAFF.

This clone was picked up a small number of times. The CDR3 loop is CASSRDRTGDQYF. As DNA, the CDR3 is TGTGCCAGCAGCAGAGACAGGACAGGTGACCAGTACTTC. V and J are TRBV27 and TRBJ2-5, with 7 bases aligning to TRBD1. The CDR3 is made up of 13 amino acids. Germline V lookup: CDR1 MNHEY, CDR2 SMNVEV (reference sequence). The J segment lost 10 bases and the V segment lost 6 bases, leaving 11 bases of the junction unmatched.

This clone came up a few times. This chain links TRBV6-1 with TRBJ1-4; D uncertain. The CDR3 is made up of 13 amino acids. CDR1 MNHNS and CDR2 SASEGT come from the germline V gene. V gave up 2 bases and J gave up 7 bases, with 8 bases separating them. The CDR3 here is CASSESFREKLFF. In DNA form, the CDR3 reads TGTGCCAGCAGTGAATCCTTTCGTGAAAAACTGTTTTTT.

The chain combines TRBV28 with TRBJ1-5; TRBD1 might be the D (6 bases). Germline V gene lookup returns CDR1 MDHEN and CDR2 SYDVKM. V dropped 3 bases and J dropped 6 bases, with 15 bases sitting between them. The CDR3 consists of 15 residues. This chain's CDR3 is CASSFSLTGPQPQHF. In nucleotides, the CDR3 is TGTGCCAGCAGTTTTTCCCTAACAGGGCCTCAGCCCCAGCATTTT.

The V and J genes are TRBV19 and TRBJ2-5, with TRBD2 matching over 13 bases. Germline CDR1 is LNHDA and CDR2 is SQIVND (reference sequence). The length of the CDR3 is 16 residues. Germline trimming cut 4 bases from V and 2 bases from J; bases unmatched to any gene: 4. The CDR3 loop is CASSRGLAGSQETQYF. The CDR3 DNA follows: TGTGCCAGTAGTAGGGGACTAGCGGGGTCTCAAGAGACCCAGTACTTC.

V usage is TRBV2 and J usage is TRBJ1-6; D might be TRBD1 (6 bases). This CDR3 comprises 13 residues. The germline V gene encodes CDR1 SNHLY and CDR2 FYNNEI. Trimming left V 7 bases short and J 5 bases short, with 9 bases between. This chain's CDR3 is CASMDRDNSPLHF. As DNA, the CDR3 is TGTGCCAGCATGGACAGAGATAATTCACCCCTCCACTTT.

This clone occurred once. The chain recombines TRBV12-2 with TRBJ1-1; the D call in the table, TRBD1, was not verified against the DNA. TRBV12-2 is noted as a pseudogene. This CDR3 comprises 14 residues. The CDR3 loop is CASRFPLDITEAFF. The DNA of the CDR3 is TGTGCAAGTCGCTTCCCGCTGGACATAACTGAAGCTTTCTTT.

This chain uses TRBV5-5 with TRBJ1-2; D is perhaps TRBD1 (5 bases). The V gene's germline CDR1 is SGHKS and CDR2 YYEKEE (reference sequence). With 0 bases removed from V and 4 bases from J, the gap between germline ends came to 10 bases. This CDR3 region has 14 residues. CDR3 coding DNA: TGTGCCAGCAGCTTGGATGTGACAGTCTATGGCTACACCTTC. This translates into CASSLDVTVYGYTF.

This clone appeared many times. This sequence joins TRBV4-1 and TRBJ2-3, with 7 bases fitting TRBD2. Germline values: CDR1 MGHRA, CDR2 YSYEKL. V was pared by 4 bases and J by 5 bases, with 9 bases of the junction left unmatched. The CDR3 totals 15 residues. The CDR3 nucleotides are TGCGCCAGCAGCCCCCCGGGGGGTGTAGGAGATACGCAGTATTTT. Translated: CASSPPGGVGDTQYF.

The chain is built from TRBV2 and TRBJ2-5, with a weak D call TRBD2 (7 bases). The germline V gene has CDR1 SNHLY and CDR2 FYNNEI. CDR3 length equals 16 residues. V was clipped by 6 bases and J by 5 bases, with 22 bases between them. DNA of the CDR3: TGTGCCAGCAGGGAACGGGGAGGGGGGGTAGGGGAGACCCAGTACTTC. Protein sequence: CASRERGGGVGETQYF.

This chain uses TRBV28 with TRBJ1-6; D may be TRBD1 (6 bases). V lost 6 bases and J lost 8, with 17 bases in between. The CDR3 runs 15 residues. Germline-derived CDR1 and CDR2 are MDHEN and SYDVKM. DNA of the CDR3: TGTGCCAGCAGGGCCCGAGACAGGATGGATTCACCCCTCCACTTT. This encodes CASRARDRMDSPLHF.

This clone showed up just a few times. The CDR3 protein is CASSLLRTGLHTIYF. DNA for the CDR3: TGTGCCAGCAGCTTACTTCGGACAGGGTTGCACACCATATATTTT. This chain connects TRBV11-2 to TRBJ1-3; 8 nucleotides align to TRBD1. The V segment lost 2 bases and the J segment 8 bases; nucleotides outside the gene matches: 8. The V gene's germline CDR1 is SGHAT and CDR2 FQNNGV. The CDR3 extends over 15 amino acids.